A selection of T cell receptor beta chains follows, all from one sample in a study of blood T cell repertoires in COVID-19. The protocol was immunoSEQ multiplex PCR, while the TCRdb copy is restricted to in-frame clones and leaves out a portion. The data contain about 53,000 clones, about nine tenths of them singletons. Sequencing was performed on peripheral blood. All receptors derive from a man older than 75 with acute or convalescent COVID-19. Both conserved end residues are part of each CDR3. The D gene is left open where the match is weak. A row's size may be missing; if present it is once, few, many or a size class.

D gene,J gene,clone size,V gene,CDR3 DNA,CDR3 protein
NA,TRBJ2-2,NA,TRBV6-2/TRBV6-3,TGTGCCAGCAGTTACGCACCCAGTACCGGGGAGCTGTTTTTT,CASSYAPSTGELFF
NA,TRBJ2-1,NA,TRBV6-5,TGTGCCAGCAGTTACTACCCGGGTACAACCAATGAGCAGTTCTTC,CASSYYPGTTNEQFF
TRBD2,TRBJ2-7,NA,TRBV5-6,TGTGCCAGCAGCCCACTAGCGGGGGCCTCCTACGAGCAGTACTTC,CASSPLAGASYEQYF
TRBD1,TRBJ2-7,NA,TRBV2,TGTGCCAGCGCCCAAGACGGGACAGGGTCCTACGAGCAGTACTTC,CASAQDGTGSYEQYF
NA,TRBJ2-3,few,TRBV12-2,TGTGCAAGTCGCTTAGACAACACAGATACGCAGTATTTT,CASRLDNTDTQYF
NA,TRBJ1-1,NA,TRBV23-1,TGCGCCAGCAGTCAATGCAGGGGCGCGATGAACACTGAAGCTTTCTTT,CASSQCRGAMNTEAFF
TRBD1,TRBJ2-7,NA,TRBV6-5,TGTGCCAGCAGTTACACAGGGGCATACGAGCAGTACTTC,CASSYTGAYEQYF
NA,TRBJ2-1,NA,TRBV15,TGTGCCACCAGCAGAGACCCGAGGGGGGGCTCCTACAATGAGCAGTTCTTC,CATSRDPRGGSYNEQFF
NA,TRBJ1-4,NA,TRBV25-1,TGTGCCAGCAGGTCGGGTTGGGGGCGAGTAGATGAAAAACTGTTTTTT,CASRSGWGRVDEKLFF
NA,TRBJ2-1,NA,TRBV9,TGTGCCAGCAGCGGTGGACAGGGCGGGAGTAACGGTGAGCAGTTCTTC,CASSGGQGGSNGEQFF
TRBD2,TRBJ2-7,NA,TRBV24-1,TGTGCCACCAGTGATTTCCCCATCGGGACTAGCGGGGTTCACGAGCAGTACTTC,CATSDFPIGTSGVHEQYF
NA,TRBJ1-4,NA,TRBV2,TGTGCCAGCCAGGGGTCCGGTGAAAAACTGTTTTTT,CASQGSGEKLFF
NA,TRBJ1-4,NA,TRBV3-1/TRBV3-2,TGTGCCAGCAGCCCCTGGACAGTAACTAATGAAAAACTGTTTTTT,CASSPWTVTNEKLFF
TRBD1,TRBJ2-7,NA,TRBV7-9,TGTGCCAGCAGCTTAGCGACAGGGACGGAGGAGCAGTACTTC,CASSLATGTEEQYF
NA,TRBJ1-4,NA,TRBV6-5,TGTGCCAGCAGGTTTAGGACAGCCCGAAATGAAAAACTGTTTTTT,CASRFRTARNEKLFF
NA,TRBJ2-1,NA,TRBV27,TGTGCCAGCAGTTTGTTCACTCTCCCCCGGGACAATGAGCAGTTCTTC,CASSLFTLPRDNEQFF
TRBD2,TRBJ2-7,NA,TRBV19,TGTGCCAGTAGTAACCGCGGGGGGGCCTTTTCCTACGAGCAGTACTTC,CASSNRGGAFSYEQYF
TRBD1,TRBJ2-7,NA,TRBV19,TGTGCCAGTAGGTCGACAGGGGAGAACGAGCAGTACTTC,CASRSTGENEQYF
TRBD1,TRBJ1-2,NA,TRBV6-6,TGTGCCAGCAGTTCCCAGGACAGGGTAGATGGCTACACCTTC,CASSSQDRVDGYTF
NA,TRBJ1-1,NA,TRBV19,TGTGCCAGTAGTATAGGAGGAGGGAATCGGAACACTGAAGCTTTCTTT,CASSIGGGNRNTEAFF
NA,TRBJ2-7,NA,TRBV12-2,TGTGCAAGTCGCAAGACTCCTCCGGGGGAGCAGTACTTC,CASRKTPPGEQYF
TRBD2,TRBJ2-5,NA,TRBV2,TGTGCCAGCAGGCCCCCGGGGGCGGGGGGGACGAGAGAGACCCAGTACTTC,CASRPPGAGGTRETQYF
NA,TRBJ2-7,NA,TRBV7-9,TGTGCCAGCAGCCTAGTTGTGGGGGCGGCCGAGCAGTACTTC,CASSLVVGAAEQYF
NA,TRBJ1-5,NA,TRBV30,TGTGCCTGGAGCAACCAGGGCAATCAGCCCCAGCATTTT,CAWSNQGNQPQHF
NA,TRBJ1-5,NA,TRBV19,TGTGCCAGTCGACTCAAGGGGGGGGGCAATCAGCCCCAGCATTTT,CASRLKGGGNQPQHF
TRBD1,TRBJ1-6,few,TRBV3-1/TRBV3-2,TGTGCCAGCAGCCAAGGACAGGGCAGTAGTTCACCCCTCCACTTT,CASSQGQGSSSPLHF
NA,TRBJ2-1,NA,TRBV19,TGTGCCAGTAGGACAGTTAGCTCCTACAATGAGCAGTTCTTC,CASRTVSSYNEQFF
TRBD1,TRBJ2-1,once,TRBV13,TGTGCCAGCAGCTCCGACAGGGGAGCCCACAATGAGCAGTTCTTC,CASSSDRGAHNEQFF
NA,TRBJ1-1,NA,TRBV11-2,TGTGCCAGCAGCTTAGGAGTGGGGAGGGGTGAAGCTTTCTTT,CASSLGVGRGEAFF
TRBD2,TRBJ2-5,NA,TRBV6-5,TGTGCCAGCATCCGGGGCGGGAGCGGGGAGACCCAGTACTTC,CASIRGGSGETQYF
NA,TRBJ1-2,NA,TRBV7-3,TGTGCCAGCAGCTTAAACAGGGTCGGAGGCTACACCTTC,CASSLNRVGGYTF
TRBD2,TRBJ2-7,NA,TRBV11-2,TGTGCCAGCAGCCCCGGACTAGCGGGAATTTACGAGCAGTACTTC,CASSPGLAGIYEQYF
NA,TRBJ1-1,NA,TRBV7-9,TGTGCCAGCAGCCCCAGGGCAGCCGTGAACACTGAAGCTTTCTTT,CASSPRAAVNTEAFF
TRBD1,TRBJ1-5,NA,TRBV7-2,TGTGCCAGCAGCGAGACAGGGGTTTATAGCAATCAGCCCCAGCATTTT,CASSETGVYSNQPQHF
TRBD2,TRBJ2-7,few,TRBV4-1,TGCGCCAGCAGCCAAGATTGGGCTAGCGGGGCCGGTTCCTACGAGCAGTACTTC,CASSQDWASGAGSYEQYF
TRBD1,TRBJ1-2,NA,TRBV6-5,TGTGCCAGCACCTCAGGGACAGGGGGTTTCGGTGGCTACACCTTC,CASTSGTGGFGGYTF
TRBD1,TRBJ1-6,NA,TRBV15,TGTGCCACCAGCACCTCCGGGACAGGGGTCGGCAATTCACCCCTCCACTTT,CATSTSGTGVGNSPLHF
TRBD2,TRBJ2-5,NA,TRBV11-2,TGTGCCAGCAGCTTAGTTGGGACTAGTCGCCAAGAGACCCAGTACTTC,CASSLVGTSRQETQYF
NA,TRBJ1-6,NA,TRBV7-2,TGTGCCAGCAGCTCGGCAGGGAGGTCACCCCTCCACTTT,CASSSAGRSPLHF
NA,TRBJ1-2,NA,TRBV7-8,TGTGCCAGCAGCCCTCGACGGGGACTCCCGAGGGACTATGGCTACACCTTC,CASSPRRGLPRDYGYTF
NA,TRBJ1-1,NA,TRBV12-3/TRBV12-4,TGTGCCAGCAGTTCGCGTTTCACTGAAGCTTTCTTT,CASSSRFTEAFF
TRBD1,TRBJ1-2,medium-sized,TRBV4-1,TGCGCCAGCAGCCAACCACAGGGGTTGGGCTACACCTTC,CASSQPQGLGYTF
NA,TRBJ2-7,NA,TRBV6-6,TGTGCCAGCGCAGGCTTTTCCTACGAGCAGTACTTC,CASAGFSYEQYF
TRBD1,TRBJ1-5,NA,TRBV18,TGTGCCAGCTCACCCCTGGGACAGGGCAATCAGCCCCAGCATTTT,CASSPLGQGNQPQHF
NA,TRBJ1-5,NA,TRBV7-9,TGTGCCAGCAGCTACAGGCAGGGTCAGCCCCAGCATTTT,CASSYRQGQPQHF
NA,TRBJ2-5,NA,TRBV11-3,TGTGCCAGCGGCGGGACCTTCTCGGAGACCCAGTACTTC,CASGGTFSETQYF
NA,TRBJ1-4,NA,TRBV5-8,TGTGCCAGCAGCTTGGGACAGTTTAATGAAAAACTGTTTTTT,CASSLGQFNEKLFF
TRBD1,TRBJ1-6,few,TRBV19,TGTGCCAGTAGTATCCGGGACAGTTATTCACCCCTCCACTTT,CASSIRDSYSPLHF
TRBD2,TRBJ2-7,NA,TRBV28,TGTGCCAGCAGTTTATCCGGCGGGACTAGCGGCCACGAGCAGTACTTC,CASSLSGGTSGHEQYF
TRBD2,TRBJ2-1,once,TRBV19,TGTGCCAGTAGTTCGGGACTAGCGGGGGGTCGAGGCTCCTACAATAATGAGCAGTTCTTC,CASSSGLAGGRGSYNNEQFF
TRBD1,TRBJ2-7,NA,TRBV11-1,TGTGCCAGCAGCTCCTGGACAGGCATGGGCTACGAGCAGTACTTC,CASSSWTGMGYEQYF
NA,TRBJ1-2,once,TRBV2,TGTGCCAGCAGTGTTTCGGGTTTTAACTATGGCTACACCTTC,CASSVSGFNYGYTF
NA,TRBJ2-7,NA,TRBV5-1,TGCGCCAGCAGCTTAGGACAGAGAACCTACGAGCAGTACTTC,CASSLGQRTYEQYF
TRBD2,TRBJ2-1,NA,TRBV9,TGTGCCAGCAGCGTAGAAGGAGCGGGGGGCCTTGAGCAGTTCTTC,CASSVEGAGGLEQFF
NA,TRBJ2-5,NA,TRBV11-3,TGTGCCAGCAGCTTTGAGCAGGGGGAGACCCAGTACTTC,CASSFEQGETQYF